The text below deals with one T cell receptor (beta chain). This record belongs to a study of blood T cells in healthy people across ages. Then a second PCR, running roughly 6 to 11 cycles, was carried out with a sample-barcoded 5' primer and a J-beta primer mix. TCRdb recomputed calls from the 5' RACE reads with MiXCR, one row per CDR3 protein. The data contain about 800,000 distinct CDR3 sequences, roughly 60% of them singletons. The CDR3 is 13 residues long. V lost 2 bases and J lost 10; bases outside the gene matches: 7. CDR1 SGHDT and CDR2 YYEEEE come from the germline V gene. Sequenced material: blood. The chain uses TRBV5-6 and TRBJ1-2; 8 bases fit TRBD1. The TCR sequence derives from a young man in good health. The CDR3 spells CASSLLRDRNYTF. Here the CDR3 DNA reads TGTGCCAGCAGCTTATTACGGGACAGGAACTACACCTTC.